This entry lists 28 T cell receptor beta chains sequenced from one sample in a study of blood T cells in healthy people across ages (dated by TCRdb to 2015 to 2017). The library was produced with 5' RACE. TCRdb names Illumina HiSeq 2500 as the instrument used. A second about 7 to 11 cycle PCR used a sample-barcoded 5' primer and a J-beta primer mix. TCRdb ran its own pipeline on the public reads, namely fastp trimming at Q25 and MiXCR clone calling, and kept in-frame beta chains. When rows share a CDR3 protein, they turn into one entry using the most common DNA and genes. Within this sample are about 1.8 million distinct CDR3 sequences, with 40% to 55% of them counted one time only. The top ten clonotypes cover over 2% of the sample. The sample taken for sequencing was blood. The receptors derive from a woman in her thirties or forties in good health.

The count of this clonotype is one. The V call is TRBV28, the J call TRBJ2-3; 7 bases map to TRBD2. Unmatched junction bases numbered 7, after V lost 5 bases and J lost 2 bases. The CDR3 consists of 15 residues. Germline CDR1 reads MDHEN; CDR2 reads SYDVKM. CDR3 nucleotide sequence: TGTGCCAGCAGTGGCCAGCGGGGCTACACAGATACGCAGTATTTT. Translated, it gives CASSGQRGYTDTQYF.

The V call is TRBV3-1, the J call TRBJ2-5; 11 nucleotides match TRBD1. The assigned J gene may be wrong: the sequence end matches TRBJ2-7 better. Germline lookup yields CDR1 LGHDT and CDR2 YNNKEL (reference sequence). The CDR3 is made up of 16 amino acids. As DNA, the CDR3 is TGTGCCAGCAGCCAATTGGGACAGGGGGGAAACTACGAGCAGTACTTC. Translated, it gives CASSQLGQGGNYEQYF.

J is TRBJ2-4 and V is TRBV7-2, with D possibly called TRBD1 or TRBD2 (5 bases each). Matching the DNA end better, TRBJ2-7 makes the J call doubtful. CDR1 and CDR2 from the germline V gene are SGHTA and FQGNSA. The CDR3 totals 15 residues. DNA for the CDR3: TGTGCCAGCAGCCCGGGACGAGCGGTTACCTACGAGCAGTACTTC. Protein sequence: CASSPGRAVTYEQYF.

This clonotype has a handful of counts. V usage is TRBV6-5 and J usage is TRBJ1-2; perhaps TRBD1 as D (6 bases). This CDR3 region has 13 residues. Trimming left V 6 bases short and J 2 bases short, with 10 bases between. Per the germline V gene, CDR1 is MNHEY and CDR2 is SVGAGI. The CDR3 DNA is TGTGCCAGCAGGCGGACAGAAAACTATGGCTACACCTTC. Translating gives CASRRTENYGYTF.

The CDR3 region has the DNA TGCAGCCACGCGTTGCAGGGGAACACTGAAGCTTTCTTT. Amino acids: CSHALQGNTEAFF. V and J are TRBV29-1 and TRBJ1-1; possibly TRBD1 for D (5 bases). Germline assignment: CDR1 SQVTM and CDR2 ANQGSEA. The CDR3 has 13 amino acids. Trimming pared 8 bases from V and 1 base from J, leaving 14 bases between.

The CDR3 loop reads CASSHIMGQGAYGYTF. The CDR3 coding sequence is TGCGCCAGCAGCCATATAATGGGGCAGGGGGCCTATGGCTACACCTTC. The genes are TRBV4-1 and TRBJ1-2; 8 bases align to TRBD1. This CDR3 has 16 amino acids. The junction had 10 bases not matched to a gene; V was cut back by 3 bases and J by 4 bases. CDR1 and CDR2 from the germline V gene are MGHRA and YSYEKL.

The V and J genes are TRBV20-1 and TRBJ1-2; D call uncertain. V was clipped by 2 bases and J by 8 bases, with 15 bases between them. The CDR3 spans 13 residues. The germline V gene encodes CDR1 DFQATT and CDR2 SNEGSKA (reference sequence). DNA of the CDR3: TGCAGTGCTAGAACCCCAACATCCCCCGGCTACACCTTC. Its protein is CSARTPTSPGYTF.

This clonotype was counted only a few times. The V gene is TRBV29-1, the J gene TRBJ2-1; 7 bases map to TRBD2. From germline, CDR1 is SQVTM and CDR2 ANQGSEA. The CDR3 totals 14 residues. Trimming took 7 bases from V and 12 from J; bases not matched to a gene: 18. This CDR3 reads CSATLILGGEGQFF. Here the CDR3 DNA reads TGCAGCGCAACCCTAATTTTAGGCGGGGAGGGGCAGTTCTTC.

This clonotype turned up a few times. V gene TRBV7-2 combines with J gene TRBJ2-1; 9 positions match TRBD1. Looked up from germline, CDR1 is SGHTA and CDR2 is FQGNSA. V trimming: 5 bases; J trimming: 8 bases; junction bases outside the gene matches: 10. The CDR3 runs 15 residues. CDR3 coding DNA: TGTGCCAGCAGCAGGGGACAGGGAGTCTTCGATGAGCAGTTCTTC. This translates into CASSRGQGVFDEQFF.

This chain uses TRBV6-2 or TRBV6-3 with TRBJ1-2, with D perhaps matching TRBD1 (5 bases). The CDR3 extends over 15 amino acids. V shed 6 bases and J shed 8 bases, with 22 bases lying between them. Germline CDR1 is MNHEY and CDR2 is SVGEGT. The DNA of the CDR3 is TGTGCCAGCAGGAGGAGCGGGACGGCGACTGAAGGCTACACCTTC. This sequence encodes CASRRSGTATEGYTF.

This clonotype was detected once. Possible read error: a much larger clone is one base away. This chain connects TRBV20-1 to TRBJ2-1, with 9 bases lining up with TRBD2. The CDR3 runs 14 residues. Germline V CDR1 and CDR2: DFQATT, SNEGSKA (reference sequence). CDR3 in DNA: TGCGGTGCCCCGCTGCTAGCGGGGTACAATGAGCAGTTCTTC. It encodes CGAPLLAGYNEQFF.

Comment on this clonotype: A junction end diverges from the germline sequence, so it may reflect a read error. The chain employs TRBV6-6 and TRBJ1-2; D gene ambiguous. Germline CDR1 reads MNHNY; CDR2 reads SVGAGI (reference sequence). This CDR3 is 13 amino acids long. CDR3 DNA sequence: TGTGCCAGCACTCTCACCGAAAACTATGACTACACCTTC. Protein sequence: CASTLTENYDYTF.

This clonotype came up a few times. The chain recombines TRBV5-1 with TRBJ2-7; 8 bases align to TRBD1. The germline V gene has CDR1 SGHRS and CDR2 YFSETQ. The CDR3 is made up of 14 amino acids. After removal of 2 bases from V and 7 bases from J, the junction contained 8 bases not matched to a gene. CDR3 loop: CASSFGAGGGEQYF. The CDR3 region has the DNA TGCGCCAGCAGCTTTGGCGCAGGGGGCGGTGAGCAGTACTTC.

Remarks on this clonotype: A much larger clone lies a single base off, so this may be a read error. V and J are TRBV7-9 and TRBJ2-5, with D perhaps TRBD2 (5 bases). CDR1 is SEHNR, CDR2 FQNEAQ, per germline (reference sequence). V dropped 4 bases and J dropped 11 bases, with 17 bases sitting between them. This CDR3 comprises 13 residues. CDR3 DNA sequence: TGTGCCAGCAGCTCTCCGGACGGGGTTCAGCAGTACTTC. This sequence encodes CASSSPDGVQQYF.

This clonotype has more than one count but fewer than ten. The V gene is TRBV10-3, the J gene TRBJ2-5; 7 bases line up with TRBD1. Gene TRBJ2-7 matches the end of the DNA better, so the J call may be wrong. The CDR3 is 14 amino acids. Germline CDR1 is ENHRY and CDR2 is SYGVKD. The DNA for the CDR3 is TGTGCCATCAGTGAGGCCGGGACAGCTTACGAGCAGTACTTC. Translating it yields CAISEAGTAYEQYF.

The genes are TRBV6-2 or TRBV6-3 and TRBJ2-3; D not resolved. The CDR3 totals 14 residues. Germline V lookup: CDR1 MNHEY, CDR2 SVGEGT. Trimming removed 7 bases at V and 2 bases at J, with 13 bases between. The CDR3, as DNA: TGTGCCAGCATTCGAGACCCGTACACAGATACGCAGTATTTT. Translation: CASIRDPYTDTQYF.

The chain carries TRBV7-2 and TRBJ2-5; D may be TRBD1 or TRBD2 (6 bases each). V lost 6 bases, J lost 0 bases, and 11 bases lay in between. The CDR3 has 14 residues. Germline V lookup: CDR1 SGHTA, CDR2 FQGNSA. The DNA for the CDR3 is TGTGCCAGCAGAACAGGGAGGTACCAAGAGACCCAGTACTTC. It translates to CASRTGRYQETQYF. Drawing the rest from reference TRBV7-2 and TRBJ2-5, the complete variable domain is GAGVSQSPSNKVTEKGKDVELRCDPISGHTALYWYRQSLGQGLEFLIYFQGNSAPDKSGLPSDRFSAERTGGSVSTLTIQRTQQEDSAVYLCASRTGRYQETQYFGPGTRLLVL.

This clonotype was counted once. The CDR3 DNA follows: TGTGCCACGCGCGCCCCCGGCAGCGCCTACGAGCAGTACTTC. As protein: CATRAPGSAYEQYF. This chain joins TRBV24-1 and TRBJ2-4; D call uncertain. With the DNA end fitting TRBJ2-7 better, the J assignment may be wrong. This CDR3 is 14 amino acids long. The V gene's germline CDR1 is KGHDR and CDR2 SFDVKD.

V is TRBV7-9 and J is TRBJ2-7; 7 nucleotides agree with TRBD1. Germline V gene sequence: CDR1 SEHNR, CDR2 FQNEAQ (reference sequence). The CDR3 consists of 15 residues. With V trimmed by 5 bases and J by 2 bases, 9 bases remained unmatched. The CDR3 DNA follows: TGTGCCAGCAGCCCCAGGACAGGTCGGGCCTACGAGCAGTACTTC. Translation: CASSPRTGRAYEQYF.

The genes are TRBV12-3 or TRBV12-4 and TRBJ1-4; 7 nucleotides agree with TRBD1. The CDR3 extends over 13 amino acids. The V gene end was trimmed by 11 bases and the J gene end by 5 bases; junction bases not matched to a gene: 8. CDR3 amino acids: CACAGQQNEKLFF. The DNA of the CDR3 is TGTGCCTGCGCGGGACAGCAAAATGAAAAACTGTTTTTT.

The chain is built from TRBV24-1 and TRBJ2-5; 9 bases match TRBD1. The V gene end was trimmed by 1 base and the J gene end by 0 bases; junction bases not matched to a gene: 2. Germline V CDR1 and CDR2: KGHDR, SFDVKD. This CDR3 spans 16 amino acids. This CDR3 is CATSDLGDRDQETQYF. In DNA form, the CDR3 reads TGTGCCACCAGTGATTTAGGGGACAGGGACCAAGAGACCCAGTACTTC.

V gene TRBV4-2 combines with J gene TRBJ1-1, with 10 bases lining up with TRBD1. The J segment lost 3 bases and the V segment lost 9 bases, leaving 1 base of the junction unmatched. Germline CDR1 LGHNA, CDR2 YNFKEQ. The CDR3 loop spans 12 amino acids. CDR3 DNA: TGTGCCAGTGGACAGGGGGACACTGAAGCTTTCTTT. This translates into CASGQGDTEAFF.

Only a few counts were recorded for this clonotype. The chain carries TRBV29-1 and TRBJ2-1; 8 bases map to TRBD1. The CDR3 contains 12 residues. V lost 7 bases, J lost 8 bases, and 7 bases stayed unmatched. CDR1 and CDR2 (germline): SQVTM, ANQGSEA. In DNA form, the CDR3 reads TGCAGCGCAACGACAGGGGTCCATGAGCAGTTCTTC. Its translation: CSATTGVHEQFF.

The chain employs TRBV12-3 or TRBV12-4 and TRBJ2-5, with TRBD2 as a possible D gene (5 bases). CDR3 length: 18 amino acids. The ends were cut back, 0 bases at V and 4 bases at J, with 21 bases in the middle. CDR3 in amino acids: CASSLAMEARGWLETQYF. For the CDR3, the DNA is TGTGCCAGCAGTTTAGCGATGGAGGCGAGAGGGTGGTTAGAGACCCAGTACTTC.

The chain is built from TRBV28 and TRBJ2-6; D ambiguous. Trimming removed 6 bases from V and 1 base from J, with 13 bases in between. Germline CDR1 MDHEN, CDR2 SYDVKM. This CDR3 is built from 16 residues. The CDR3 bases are TGTGCCAGCAGCCGAAATCCCCCTTCTGGGGCCAACGTCCTGACTTTC. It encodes CASSRNPPSGANVLTF.

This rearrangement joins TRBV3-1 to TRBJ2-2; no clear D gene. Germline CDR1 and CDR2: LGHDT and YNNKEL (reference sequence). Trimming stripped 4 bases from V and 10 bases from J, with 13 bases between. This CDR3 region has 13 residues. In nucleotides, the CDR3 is TGTGCCAGCAGCCGCTCCCTGGAATCGGAGCTGTTTTTT. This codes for CASSRSLESELFF.

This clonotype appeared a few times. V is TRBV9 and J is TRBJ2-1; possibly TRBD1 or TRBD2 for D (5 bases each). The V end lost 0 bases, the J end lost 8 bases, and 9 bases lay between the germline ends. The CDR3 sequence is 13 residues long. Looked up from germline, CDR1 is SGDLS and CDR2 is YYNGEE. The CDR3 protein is CASSVVREHEQFF. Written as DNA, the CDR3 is TGTGCCAGCAGCGTAGTCAGGGAGCATGAGCAGTTCTTC. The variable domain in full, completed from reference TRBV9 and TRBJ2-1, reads DSGVTQTPKHLITATGQRVTLRCSPRSGDLSVYWYQQSLDQGLQFLIQYYNGEERAKGNILERFSAQQFPDLHSELNLSSLELGDSALYFCASSVVREHEQFFGPGTRLTVL.

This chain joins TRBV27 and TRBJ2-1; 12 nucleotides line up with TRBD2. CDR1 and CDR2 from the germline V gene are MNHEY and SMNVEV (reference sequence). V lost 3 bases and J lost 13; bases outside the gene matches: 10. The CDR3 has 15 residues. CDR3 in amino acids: CASSFLAGGRETQFF. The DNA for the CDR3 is TGTGCCAGCAGTTTTCTAGCGGGGGGGCGCGAGACCCAGTTCTTC.